Listed below are T cell receptor beta chains from one sample, sequenced in a study of CD8 T cells in ankylosing spondylitis. MiXCR, run by TCRdb on the 5' RACE reads, gives a single entry per CDR3 protein. The sample shows over 450,000 distinct CDR3 sequences, 10% to 15% of them seen only once. The sequencing input was blood, either unsorted or a sorted T cell fraction (not recorded which). These receptors were obtained from a male donor with ankylosing spondylitis. Each CDR3 is given with its conserved first and last residue.

v_call	j_call	cdr3_aa
TRBV7-8	TRBJ2-1	CASTTRDYYNEQFF
TRBV4-1	TRBJ2-1	CASSQVGRGRDNEQFF
TRBV3-1	TRBJ2-1	CASSGGLFSYNEQFF
TRBV12-3/TRBV12-4	TRBJ2-2	CASSRLAAGELFF
TRBV29-1	TRBJ2-5	CSGGGLQGETQYF
TRBV5-1	TRBJ2-5	CASNSGTSGSQETQYF
TRBV25-1	TRBJ2-1	CASSALTGGANNEQFF
TRBV24-1	TRBJ2-5	CATNDYPPGPPIQETQYF
TRBV25-1	TRBJ1-6	CASRAYYYSPLHF
TRBV30	TRBJ1-4	CAWSVRAFATNEKLFF
TRBV7-4	TRBJ2-3	CASSLILENFTDTQYF
TRBV15	TRBJ2-1	CATSRTGGVYNEQFF
TRBV5-1	TRBJ2-7	CASSFIGTTVGEQYF
TRBV2	TRBJ2-1	CASIDFRTTSYNEQFF
TRBV5-1	TRBJ1-1	CASSQEGPPDTEAFF
TRBV4-2	TRBJ2-1	CASSQRVASSYNEQFF
TRBV12-3/TRBV12-4	TRBJ1-5	CASSPQGPNQPQHF
TRBV28	TRBJ2-5	CASSFSQGTQETQYF
TRBV6-1	TRBJ1-2	CASTLTGANYGYTF
TRBV20-1	TRBJ1-2	CSAHTEDRFNYGYTF
TRBV20-1	TRBJ2-3	CSAGLYGTYLTDTQYF
TRBV10-3	TRBJ1-4	CAISEGQGPEKLFF
TRBV24-1	TRBJ1-2	CATSDVDRSYGYTF
TRBV27	TRBJ2-2	CASGRDSNTGELFF
TRBV4-2	TRBJ2-1	CASSHVSGTSYNEQFF
TRBV15	TRBJ2-2	CATSRGFWDTGELFF
TRBV11-2	TRBJ2-5	CASTPGGVAGGLETQYF
TRBV29-1	TRBJ2-1	CSVEDLSDTYNEQFF